The rows below give T cell receptor beta chains drawn from one sample of a study of T cells after yellow fever vaccination. TCRdb reanalysed the 5' RACE reads using MiXCR and keeps one entry per CDR3 protein. The data hold 95,000 to 150,000 distinct CDR3 sequences, with about 8.2% observed a single time. Sequenced material: CD8+ T cells sorted from PBMCs, taken on the day of the yellow fever booster vaccination. The receptor set was obtained from a man aged 18 to 35 who received the YFV17D yellow fever vaccine. Each CDR3 is given with its conserved first and last residue. A D gene is named only where the DNA matches it firmly. Size is stated for part of the rows, as once, few or many counts, or as a class when the clone is expanded.

v_gene: TRBV12-3/TRBV12-4
j_gene: TRBJ1-5
abundance: few
len: 16
d_gene: NA
CDR3aa: CASRLGGGLGSQPQHF
CDR3nt: TGTGCCAGCAGGCTTGGGGGGGGCCTTGGAAGTCAGCCCCAGCATTTT

v_gene: TRBV6-2/TRBV6-3
j_gene: TRBJ2-3
abundance: few
len: 15
d_gene: NA
CDR3aa: CASRRTRSDTDTQYF
CDR3nt: TGTGCCAGCAGGCGTACTAGATCCGACACAGATACGCAGTATTTT

v_gene: TRBV9
j_gene: TRBJ2-7
abundance: NA
len: 13
d_gene: TRBD2
CDR3aa: CASSVGSGVVQYF
CDR3nt: TGTGCCAGCAGCGTGGGTAGCGGGGTGGTGCAGTACTTC

v_gene: TRBV3-1
j_gene: TRBJ1-2
abundance: NA
len: 15
d_gene: NA
CDR3aa: CASSQGKTLLYGYTF
CDR3nt: TGTGCCAGCAGCCAAGGAAAAACCCTACTCTATGGCTACACCTTC

v_gene: TRBV4-1
j_gene: TRBJ2-7
abundance: NA
len: 17
d_gene: NA
CDR3aa: CASSQLADPRGSYEQYF
CDR3nt: TGCGCCAGCAGCCAACTCGCAGACCCCCGGGGGTCCTACGAGCAGTACTTC

v_gene: TRBV9
j_gene: TRBJ2-3
abundance: few
len: 16
d_gene: NA
CDR3aa: CASNSFEGSSTDTQYF
CDR3nt: TGTGCCAGCAACTCCTTTGAGGGGTCTAGCACAGATACGCAGTATTTT

v_gene: TRBV4-3
j_gene: TRBJ1-4
abundance: NA
len: 16
d_gene: NA
CDR3aa: CASSQDGWTENEKLFF
CDR3nt: TGCGCCAGCAGCCAAGATGGGTGGACCGAAAATGAAAAACTGTTTTTT

v_gene: TRBV15
j_gene: TRBJ2-2
abundance: few
len: 21
d_gene: NA
CDR3aa: CATSRDVEVLASGGDRGAVFF
CDR3nt: NA

v_gene: TRBV5-1
j_gene: TRBJ2-1
abundance: few
len: 15
d_gene: TRBD2
CDR3aa: CASSLTPGLADEQFF
CDR3nt: TGCGCCAGCAGCTTGACTCCCGGACTAGCCGATGAGCAGTTCTTC

v_gene: TRBV5-4
j_gene: TRBJ2-2
abundance: few
len: 13
d_gene: NA
CDR3aa: CASSLQGTGELFF
CDR3nt: TGTGCCAGCAGCTTGCAGGGCACCGGGGAGCTGTTTTTT